Only one count was recorded for the clone carrying this T cell receptor (beta chain). The antigen is not known. The record originates from a study of cytomegalovirus exposure and HLA in healthy donors. The wider study: Some 87 million unique TCRs from HLA-typed donors were held in an early release of data. Points from the study as a whole: Earlier findings revealed that most TCR beta V segments proved productive either about 87% or about 30% of the time.

This PCR relied on a set of 60 Vbeta primers and 13 Jbeta primers. The protocol was immunoSEQ multiplex PCR, while the TCRdb copy is restricted to in-frame clones and leaves out a portion. The repertoire holds 50,000 or so clones, with around 52% as singletons. This clonotype originated in a human donor in good health. The sample consisted of PBMCs.

Written as DNA, the CDR3 is TGTGCCAGCAGCGGCGTCGGGACAGGAGGTGGGACCCAGTACTTC. Translated: CASSGVGTGGGTQYF. The chain employs TRBV5-6 and TRBJ2-5, with 8 bases identical to TRBD1. Germline V gene data show CDR1 as SGHDT and CDR2 as YYEEEE. CDR3 length: 15 residues. With V trimmed by 4 bases and J by 7 bases, 12 bases remained unmatched. Full variable domain (missing parts from reference TRBV5-6 and TRBJ2-5): DAGVTQSPTHLIKTRGQQVTLRCSPKSGHDTVSWYQQALGQGPQFIFQYYEEEERQRGNFPDRFSGHQFPNYSSELNVNALLLGDSALYLCASSGVGTGGGTQYFGPGTRLLVL.